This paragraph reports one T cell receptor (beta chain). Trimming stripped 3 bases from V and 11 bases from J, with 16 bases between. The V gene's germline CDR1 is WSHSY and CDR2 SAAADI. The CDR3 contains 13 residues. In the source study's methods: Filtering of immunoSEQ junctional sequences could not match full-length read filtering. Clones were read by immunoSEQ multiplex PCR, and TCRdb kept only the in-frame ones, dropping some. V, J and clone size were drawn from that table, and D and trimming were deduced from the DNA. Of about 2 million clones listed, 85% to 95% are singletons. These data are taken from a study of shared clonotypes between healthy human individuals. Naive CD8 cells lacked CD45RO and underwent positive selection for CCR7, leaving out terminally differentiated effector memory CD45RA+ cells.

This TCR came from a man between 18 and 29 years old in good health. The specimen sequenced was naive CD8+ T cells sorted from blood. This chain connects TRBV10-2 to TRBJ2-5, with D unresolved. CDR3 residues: CASSEDSLREQYF. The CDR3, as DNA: TGCGCCAGCAGTGAAGACTCCCTACGTGAGCAGTACTTC.